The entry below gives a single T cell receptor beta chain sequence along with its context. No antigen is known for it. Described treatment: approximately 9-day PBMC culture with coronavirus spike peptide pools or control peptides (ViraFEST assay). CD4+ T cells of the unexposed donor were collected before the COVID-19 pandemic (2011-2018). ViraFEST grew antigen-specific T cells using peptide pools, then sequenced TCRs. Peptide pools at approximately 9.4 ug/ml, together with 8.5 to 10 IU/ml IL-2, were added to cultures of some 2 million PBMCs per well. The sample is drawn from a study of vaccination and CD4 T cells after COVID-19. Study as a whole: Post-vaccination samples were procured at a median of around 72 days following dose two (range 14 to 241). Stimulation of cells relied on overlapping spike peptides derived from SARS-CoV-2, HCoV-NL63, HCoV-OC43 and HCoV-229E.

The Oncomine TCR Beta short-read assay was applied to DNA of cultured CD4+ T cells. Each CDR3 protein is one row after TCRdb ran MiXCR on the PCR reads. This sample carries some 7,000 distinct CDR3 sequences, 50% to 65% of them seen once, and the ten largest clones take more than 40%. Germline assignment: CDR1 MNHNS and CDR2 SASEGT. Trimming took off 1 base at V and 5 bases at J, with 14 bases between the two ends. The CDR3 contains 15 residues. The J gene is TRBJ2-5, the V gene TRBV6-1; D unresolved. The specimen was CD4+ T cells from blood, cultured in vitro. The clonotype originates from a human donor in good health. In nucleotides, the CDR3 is TGTGCCAGCAGTGAAGTCTTGGGATCTGGGGAGACCCAGTACTTC. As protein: CASSEVLGSGETQYF.